This T cell receptor (beta chain) was recorded in a study of molecular identifiers for immune sequencing clone quantification. Study-wide findings and caveats: Amid around 900,000 naive cells, spiked Jurkat TCR RNA from one cell was reportedly still detectable. Barcode-sharing identical TCR molecules could underestimate highly expanded clone sizes.

It was with previously described methods and listed TCR primers that bulk TCR libraries were made. MiXCR, applied by TCRdb to the PCR reads, yields one record per CDR3 protein. The sample yields around 300,000 distinct CDR3 sequences, about 23% seen once. Comment on this clonotype: Antigen: not known.

From germline, CDR1 is GTSNPN and CDR2 SVGIG (reference sequence). Trimming pared 5 bases from V and 0 bases from J, leaving 13 bases between. The CDR3 is made up of 14 amino acids. The chain carries TRBV30 and TRBJ1-1, with D hard to call. The material sequenced was naive CD8+ T cells from blood, with Jurkat cell RNA spiked in. As for subset: FACS-sorted CD8+CD4-CCR7+CD45RA+ naive T cells. The source is a human donor in good health. Some libraries in this study had Jurkat cell RNA spiked in. In DNA, the CDR3 is TGTGCCTGGGTAGAGGGCTTGATGAACACTGAAGCTTTCTTT. The encoded protein is CAWVEGLMNTEAFF.